These 24 T cell receptor beta chains came from one sample sequenced in a study of early T cells in non-severe SARS-CoV-2 infection. MiXCR, run by TCRdb on the 5' RACE reads, gives a single entry per CDR3 protein. The sample holds 50,000 to 60,000 distinct CDR3 sequences, about 8.4% seen once. Source material: whole blood. Receptors were obtained from an adult who was a healthcare worker with PCR-confirmed SARS-CoV-2 infection or an uninfected control (not recorded which).

This chain links TRBV14 with TRBJ2-1; tentatively, D is TRBD2 (6 bases). CDR3 length equals 15 residues. V was clipped by 1 base and J by 4 bases, with 11 bases between them. Looked up from germline, CDR1 is SGHDN and CDR2 is FVKESK. The DNA of the CDR3 is TGTGCCAGCAGCCAAGCAGCTAGCGTTTACAATGAGCAGTTCTTC. As protein: CASSQAASVYNEQFF.

This clonotype showed up just a few times. CDR3 residues: CSGIHPDSPLHF. DNA of the CDR3: TGCAGTGGCATCCATCCGGATTCACCCCTCCACTTT. This chain uses TRBV20-1 with TRBJ1-6; D unclear. The CDR3 contains 12 residues. From germline, CDR1 is DFQATT and CDR2 SNEGSKA (reference sequence). V dropped 7 bases and J dropped 8 bases, with 12 bases sitting between them.

This clonotype was seen many times. This chain uses TRBV7-9 with TRBJ2-3; 8 nucleotides align to TRBD2. This CDR3 has 17 residues. Germline CDR1 SEHNR, CDR2 FQNEAQ (reference sequence). V trimming: 1 base; J trimming: 2 bases; junction bases outside the gene matches: 8. This CDR3 reads CASSLGASGLFTDTQYF. As DNA, the CDR3 is TGTGCCAGCAGCTTAGGGGCTAGCGGGCTTTTCACAGATACGCAGTATTTT.

V is TRBV12-5 and J is TRBJ2-1; 8 bases align to TRBD2. This CDR3 has 13 residues. Germline-derived CDR1 and CDR2 are LGHNT and FRNRAP. The J segment lost 7 bases and the V segment lost 4 bases, leaving 3 bases of the junction unmatched. Here the CDR3 reads CASGSGGRNEQFF. The CDR3 DNA reads TGTGCTAGTGGTTCTGGCGGGAGGAATGAGCAGTTCTTC.

CDR3 nucleotides: TGTGCCAGCTCACCTATCCAGGCTGACAGGGGGCAGGGTGAAGCTTTCTTT. Protein sequence: CASSPIQADRGQGEAFF. The chain carries TRBV18 and TRBJ1-1, with 10 bases identical to TRBD1. Germline V CDR1 and CDR2: KGHSH, LQKENI. The CDR3 consists of 17 residues. V was pared by 3 bases and J by 7 bases, with 14 bases of the junction left unmatched.

This clonotype turned up a few times. The gene calls are TRBV4-1 and TRBJ2-4; 7 bases line up with TRBD2. The V segment lost 1 base and the J segment 0 bases; nucleotides outside the gene matches: 15. Germline lookup yields CDR1 MGHRA and CDR2 YSYEKL. There are 20 residues in the CDR3. The DNA of the CDR3 is TGCGCCAGCAGCCAAGGGGCGTGGCGGGAGAGAGCCCTAGCCAAAAACATTCAGTACTTC. Amino acids: CASSQGAWRERALAKNIQYF.

This clonotype was counted between two and nine times. V usage is TRBV6-1 and J usage is TRBJ2-1; D uncertain. The CDR3 spans 14 residues. CDR1 and CDR2 from the germline V gene are MNHNS and SASEGT. Trimming cost V 4 bases and J 7 bases, with 14 bases left between them. The CDR3 DNA sequence: TGTGCCAGCAGTGGATCTAGGTATAAGAATGAGCAGTTCTTC. Its protein product is CASSGSRYKNEQFF.

This clonotype was counted a few times. The genes are TRBV12-3 or TRBV12-4 and TRBJ2-2, with D possibly matching TRBD1 (6 bases). Trimming cost V 4 bases and J 0 bases, with 15 bases left between them. The CDR3 spans 17 residues. The CDR3 protein is CASSSNYRASNTGELFF. The CDR3 DNA reads as TGTGCCAGCAGTTCGAATTACAGGGCCTCGAACACCGGGGAGCTGTTTTTT.

This clonotype was recorded many times. The V and J genes are TRBV4-1 and TRBJ2-7, with D maybe TRBD2 (6 bases). The CDR3 length is 14 residues. Germline CDR1 reads MGHRA; CDR2 reads YSYEKL. V lost 1 base and J lost 6, with 13 bases in between. DNA of the CDR3: TGCGCCAGCAGCCAAGGTGACGGGAGCTCCGAGCAGTACTTC. It specifies CASSQGDGSSEQYF.

This clonotype showed up just a few times. This chain connects TRBV20-1 to TRBJ2-2; 12 bases agree with TRBD2. Germline V gene data show CDR1 as DFQATT and CDR2 as SNEGSKA (reference sequence). The CDR3 contains 13 residues. Trimming took 4 bases from V and 8 from J; bases not matched to a gene: 2. The DNA for the CDR3 is TGCAGTGCTAAGACTAGCGGGAGAGGGGAGCTGTTTTTT. It is translated as CSAKTSGRGELFF.

There are a few counts of this clonotype. The V call is TRBV5-1, the J call TRBJ1-1; tentative D call: TRBD1 (5 bases). The V end lost 4 bases, the J end lost 1 base, and 11 bases lay between the germline ends. Germline loops: CDR1 SGHRS, CDR2 YFSETQ. This CDR3 is 14 amino acids long. DNA of the CDR3: TGCGCCAGCAGCCCTAGGACACAGAACACTGAAGCTTTCTTT. Translated, it gives CASSPRTQNTEAFF.

This clonotype has at least ten counts. The V call is TRBV3-1, the J call TRBJ1-1; possible D gene TRBD1, 6 bases. The V end was cut by 2 bases, the J end by 3 bases, with 7 bases between. Germline loops: CDR1 LGHDT, CDR2 YNNKEL (reference sequence). This CDR3 region has 13 residues. CDR3 region: CASSQNRDTEAFF. CDR3 nucleotide sequence: TGTGCCAGCAGCCAAAACAGGGACACTGAAGCTTTCTTT.

This clonotype was picked up many times. The chain uses TRBV29-1 and TRBJ1-2; D is unclear. This CDR3 has 12 residues. V lost 4 bases, J lost 1 base, and 7 bases lay in between. Germline V gives CDR1 SQVTM, CDR2 ANQGSEA. CDR3 in amino acids: CSVVVFNYGYTF. The CDR3 DNA reads TGCAGCGTTGTGGTATTTAACTATGGCTACACCTTC.

The CDR3 region is CASSSPEAGGPEQYF. The DNA for the CDR3 is TGTGCCAGCAGCTCCCCAGAGGCGGGAGGGCCTGAGCAGTACTTC. V usage is TRBV13 and J usage is TRBJ2-7, with TRBD2 matching over 9 bases. The CDR3 loop spans 15 amino acids. CDR1 PRHDT and CDR2 FYEKMQ come from the germline V gene (reference sequence). Trimming at V came to 4 bases and at J to 7 bases, leaving 11 bases not matched to a gene.

In this sample, this clonotype turned up a few times. The chain recombines TRBV6-5 with TRBJ2-1; 7 bases are a match to TRBD2. Germline lookup yields CDR1 MNHEY and CDR2 SVGAGI. J was trimmed by 7 bases and V by 6 bases; bases with no gene match: 3. The CDR3 runs 12 residues. The DNA for the CDR3 is TGTGCCAGCAGCCACGGGGGGAATGAGCAGTTCTTC. Amino acids: CASSHGGNEQFF.

This clonotype has ten or more counts. V and J are TRBV15 and TRBJ2-2, with 7 bases aligning to TRBD1. The CDR3 extends over 15 amino acids. Germline lookup yields CDR1 LNHNV and CDR2 YYDKDF (reference sequence). J lost 3 bases, V lost 7 bases, and 8 bases had no gene match. CDR3 residues: CATNRGGEHTGELFF. Written as DNA, the CDR3 is TGTGCCACCAACCGAGGGGGCGAGCACACCGGGGAGCTGTTTTTT.

This clonotype was picked up a small number of times. The chain employs TRBV7-9 and TRBJ2-5, with TRBD1 as a possible D gene (6 bases). The CDR3 covers 14 residues. Germline V gene lookup returns CDR1 SEHNR and CDR2 FQNEAQ (reference sequence). Deletions cut 5 bases from V and 4 bases from J, with 14 bases between. In DNA, the CDR3 is TGTGCCAGCAGCACCAGCACAGGGCCAGAGACCCAGTACTTC. This sequence encodes CASSTSTGPETQYF.

This clonotype showed up many times. This sequence joins TRBV5-1 and TRBJ2-3, with unresolved D. CDR1 is SGHRS and CDR2 is YFSETQ in the germline V gene. The CDR3 sequence is 12 residues long. V shed 4 bases and J shed 5 bases, with 8 bases lying between them. The DNA of the CDR3 is TGCGCCAGCAGCCAGGCTGGAGATACGCAGTATTTT. As protein: CASSQAGDTQYF.

This clonotype was detected ten times or more. The chain carries TRBV25-1 and TRBJ2-5, with D unresolved. CDR1 and CDR2 (germline): MGHDK, SYGVNS. The length of the CDR3 is 11 residues. The V end lost 5 bases, the J end lost 7 bases, and 8 bases lay between the germline ends. CDR3 bases: TGTGCCAGCAGTAAACACGGGACCCAGTACTTC. Encoded protein: CASSKHGTQYF.

The rearrangement uses TRBV28 and TRBJ2-7; possibly TRBD1 for D (8 bases). Trimming shortened V by 8 bases and J by 2 bases, and 16 bases separated the two germline ends. Germline V gives CDR1 MDHEN, CDR2 SYDVKM. The CDR3 has 14 amino acids. CDR3 sequence: CASGQQGGAYEQYF. CDR3 coding DNA: TGTGCCAGCGGACAACAGGGGGGGGCCTACGAGCAGTACTTC. The full variable domain, its missing parts supplied by reference TRBV28 and TRBJ2-7, is DVKVTQSSRYLVKRTGEKVFLECVQDMDHENMFWYRQDPGLGLRLIYFSYDVKMKEKGDIPEGYSVSREKKERFSLILESASTNQTSMYLCASGQQGGAYEQYFGPGTRLTVT.

The table lists this clonotype with a few counts. The V gene is TRBV4-1, the J gene TRBJ1-3; D gene ambiguous. CDR1 and CDR2 from the germline V gene are MGHRA and YSYEKL. The CDR3 covers 15 residues. V lost 0 bases to trimming and J lost 0 bases, with 6 bases between them. CDR3 nucleotides: TGCGCCAGCAGCCAAGACCGGGACTCTGGAAACACCATATATTTT. Amino acid sequence: CASSQDRDSGNTIYF.

In its sample, this clonotype was seen many times. The chain combines TRBV5-1 with TRBJ2-1, with 8 bases lining up with TRBD1. Germline V CDR1 and CDR2: SGHRS, YFSETQ. The length of the CDR3 is 14 residues. Trimming took 4 bases from V and 4 from J; bases not matched to a gene: 4. The DNA of the CDR3 is TGCGCCAGCAGCCCGGGACAGGTTTACAATGAGCAGTTCTTC. It specifies CASSPGQVYNEQFF.

This clonotype was counted ten times or more. This chain's CDR3 is CASTRGDEQYF. The CDR3 DNA follows: TGTGCCAGCACGCGGGGGGACGAGCAGTACTTC. The V gene is TRBV2, the J gene TRBJ2-7; 8 nucleotides line up with TRBD2. The CDR3 runs 11 residues. V trimming: 7 bases; J trimming: 5 bases; junction bases outside the gene matches: 1. Germline V gene data show CDR1 as SNHLY and CDR2 as FYNNEI.

The V call is TRBV11-2, the J call TRBJ1-1, with TRBD1 matching 7 bases. V shed 5 bases, J shed 7 bases, and the junction held 16 bases outside the gene matches. The CDR3 length is 16 residues. Looked up from germline, CDR1 is SGHAT and CDR2 is FQNNGV. As DNA, the CDR3 is TGTGCCAGCAGCCCTTGGAAGAGACAGGGACCCTTTGAAGCTTTCTTT. Amino acid sequence: CASSPWKRQGPFEAFF. The full variable domain, with the rest looked up from reference TRBV11-2 and TRBJ1-1, is EAGVAQSPRYKIIEKRQSVAFWCNPISGHATLYWYQQILGQGPKLLIQFQNNGVVDDSQLPKDRFSAERLKGVDSTLKIQPAKLEDSAVYLCASSPWKRQGPFEAFFGQGTRLTVV.